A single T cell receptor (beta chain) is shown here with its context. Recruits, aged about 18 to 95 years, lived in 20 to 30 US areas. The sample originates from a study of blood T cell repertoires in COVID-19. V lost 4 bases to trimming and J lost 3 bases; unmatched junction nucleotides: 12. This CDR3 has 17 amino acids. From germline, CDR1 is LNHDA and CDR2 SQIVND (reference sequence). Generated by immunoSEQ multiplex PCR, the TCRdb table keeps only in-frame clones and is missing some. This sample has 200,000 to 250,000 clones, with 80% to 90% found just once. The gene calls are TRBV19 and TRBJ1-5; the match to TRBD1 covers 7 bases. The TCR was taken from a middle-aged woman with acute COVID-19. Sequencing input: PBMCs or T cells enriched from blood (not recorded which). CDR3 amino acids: CASSTFPKTGTNQPQHF. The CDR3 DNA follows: TGTGCCAGTAGTACTTTCCCTAAGACAGGGACCAATCAGCCCCAGCATTTT.